The 24 T cell receptor beta chains below all came from one sample that was sequenced in a study of T cell repertoires in cytomegalovirus infection. TCRdb analysed the reads with MiXCR anew, one entry per CDR3 protein. The data hold approximately 490,000 distinct CDR3 sequences, with roughly 10% observed a single time. The sample was PBMCs. The source is a human donor in good health (CMV status not recorded). Some clones in this sample may be carry-over from other donors' samples.

This clonotype was seen many times. The chain employs TRBV27 and TRBJ2-7; D perhaps matches TRBD2 (5 bases). Germline V gene data show CDR1 as MNHEY and CDR2 as SMNVEV (reference sequence). V dropped 2 bases and J dropped 1 base, with 12 bases sitting between them. CDR3 length: 15 amino acids. The CDR3 reads CASSLTLTTSYEQYF. The CDR3 bases are TGTGCCAGCAGTTTAACGTTGACTACGTCCTACGAGCAGTACTTC.

The chain recombines TRBV27 with TRBJ1-4, with D possibly matching TRBD1 (6 bases). Trimming removed 6 bases from V and 4 bases from J, with 12 bases in between. The CDR3 consists of 14 residues. Germline CDR1 MNHEY, CDR2 SMNVEV (reference sequence). CDR3 region: CASRSPGVNEKLFF. The CDR3 DNA sequence: TGTGCCAGCAGATCTCCAGGGGTTAATGAAAAACTGTTTTTT.

This clonotype has ten or more counts. The V call is TRBV6-1, the J call TRBJ2-7; TRBD1 is a possible D gene (7 bases). V shed 4 bases and J shed 3 bases, with 13 bases lying between them. CDR3 length equals 14 residues. Germline values: CDR1 MNHNS, CDR2 SASEGT. The CDR3 region has the DNA TGTGCCAGCAGTGCAGTGCAGGGGGGCTACGAGCAGTACTTC. Residues: CASSAVQGGYEQYF.

The sample holds many counts of this clonotype. The chain links TRBV7-9 to TRBJ2-3; TRBD2 matches at 13 bases. Germline V gene sequence: CDR1 SEHNR, CDR2 FQNEAQ (reference sequence). J lost 3 bases, V lost 11 bases, and 11 bases had no gene match. The CDR3 sequence is 16 residues long. The CDR3 DNA follows: TGTGCCGACGGGACTAGCGGGACCGCCTGGACAGATACGCAGTATTTT. Its protein product is CADGTSGTAWTDTQYF.

The table lists this clonotype with a few counts. This rearrangement joins TRBV20-1 to TRBJ1-1; 7 positions agree with TRBD1. CDR1 is DFQATT and CDR2 is SNEGSKA in the germline V gene (reference sequence). CDR3 length: 14 residues. The V segment lost 1 base and the J segment 4 bases; nucleotides outside the gene matches: 6. As DNA, the CDR3 is TGCAGTGCTAGAGGGAGGGGGCGGGGCACTGAAGCTTTCTTT. Its protein is CSARGRGRGTEAFF.

This clonotype was seen at least ten times. This chain uses TRBV11-2 with TRBJ2-1, with 12 nucleotides matching TRBD2. CDR1 and CDR2 (germline): SGHAT, FQNNGV. The V gene end was trimmed by 6 bases and the J gene end by 4 bases; junction bases not matched to a gene: 4. The CDR3 spans 15 residues. The CDR3 sequence is CASRPGTSGYNEQFF. Here the CDR3 DNA reads TGTGCCAGCAGACCCGGGACTAGCGGGTACAATGAGCAGTTCTTC. The full variable domain, with the rest looked up from reference TRBV11-2 and TRBJ2-1, is EAGVAQSPRYKIIEKRQSVAFWCNPISGHATLYWYQQILGQGPKLLIQFQNNGVVDDSQLPKDRFSAERLKGVDSTLKIQPAKLEDSAVYLCASRPGTSGYNEQFFGPGTRLTVL.

The chain joins TRBV7-9 to TRBJ1-2; TRBD1 might be the D (5 bases). The CDR3 is 16 residues long. The germline gives CDR1 SEHNR, CDR2 FQNEAQ (reference sequence). V lost 5 bases and J lost 1, with 17 bases in between. CDR3 sequence reads: CASSQLSGRYNYGYTF. CDR3 bases: TGTGCCAGCAGCCAGCTATCAGGGAGGTATAACTATGGCTACACCTTC.

A few counts support this clonotype. V is TRBV7-9 and J is TRBJ2-4; weak D call: TRBD1 (5 bases). V lost 5 bases and J lost 2, with 7 bases in between. This CDR3 has 13 residues. Germline loops: CDR1 SEHNR, CDR2 FQNEAQ (reference sequence). The CDR3 nucleotides read TGTGCCAGCAGCCAGGACACCAAAAACATTCAGTACTTC. Its translation is CASSQDTKNIQYF. The whole variable domain, remainder taken from reference TRBV7-9 and TRBJ2-4, is DTGVSQNPRHKITKRGQNVTFRCDPISEHNRLYWYRQTLGQGPEFLTYFQNEAQLEKSRLLSDRFSAERPKGSFSTLEIQRTEQGDSAMYLCASSQDTKNIQYFGAGTRLSVL.

This clonotype was picked up many times. V usage is TRBV15 and J usage is TRBJ2-1; TRBD2 aligns across 11 bases. J lost 4 bases, V lost 0 bases, and 14 bases had no gene match. Germline CDR1 is LNHNV and CDR2 is YYDKDF (reference sequence). The CDR3 is 20 residues long. The CDR3 DNA is TGTGCCACCAGCAGAGATCGGAAGGAAACTAGCGGGAGAGCGTACAATGAGCAGTTCTTC. Translation gives CATSRDRKETSGRAYNEQFF.

This clonotype was counted ten times or more. The J gene is TRBJ1-1, the V gene TRBV28; tentative D call: TRBD1 (5 bases). V lost 2 bases to trimming and J lost 0 bases, with 7 bases between them. This CDR3 spans 14 amino acids. The V gene's germline CDR1 is MDHEN and CDR2 SYDVKM. DNA for the CDR3: TGTGCCAGCAGTTTACCGGGGGTGAACACTGAAGCTTTCTTT. Encoded protein: CASSLPGVNTEAFF.

This clonotype was seen only a few times. This sequence joins TRBV28 and TRBJ1-6, with no clear D. This CDR3 has 14 amino acids. The V gene lost 7 bases and the J gene lost 7 bases, with 14 bases spanning the gap. CDR1 and CDR2 (germline): MDHEN, SYDVKM. Here the CDR3 DNA reads TGTGCCAGCACCTTGGGCAGTATAAATTCACCCCTCCACTTT. It encodes CASTLGSINSPLHF.

As to this clonotype: The germline gene is not matched at one end of the junction; a read error may be the cause. This chain joins TRBV6-5 and TRBJ2-4, with D hard to call. CDR1 is MNHEY, CDR2 SVGAGI, per germline. This CDR3 spans 14 amino acids. This CDR3 reads CASSSPAEKKIQYF. In DNA, the CDR3 is TGTGCCAGCAGTTCCCCTGCTGAGAAAAAAATTCAGTACTTC.

This clonotype has ten or more counts. The V and J genes are TRBV9 and TRBJ1-5; tentatively, D is TRBD1 (5 bases). The CDR3 loop spans 14 amino acids. The V end was cut by 1 base, the J end by 1 base, with 6 bases between. Germline CDR1 is SGDLS and CDR2 is YYNGEE. The CDR3 spells CASSVRDSNQPQHF. CDR3 nucleotides: TGTGCCAGCAGCGTACGGGACAGCAATCAGCCCCAGCATTTT.

This clonotype was seen repeatedly, ten times or more. Here the CDR3 reads CASSLGSTTGSHEQYF. In DNA, the CDR3 is TGTGCCAGCAGTTTGGGTAGTACGACAGGGAGCCACGAGCAGTACTTC. This sequence joins TRBV12-3 or TRBV12-4 and TRBJ2-7, with TRBD1 matching 7 bases. The CDR3 runs to 16 residues. With V trimmed by 3 bases and J by 5 bases, 13 bases remained unmatched.

The chain combines TRBV27 with TRBJ1-4; D ambiguous. The V end lost 11 bases, the J end lost 3 bases, and 10 bases lay between the germline ends. Germline CDR1 is MNHEY and CDR2 is SMNVEV (reference sequence). The CDR3 length is 12 residues. CDR3 DNA: TGTGCCTCTGGGGAGCCTAATGAAAAACTGTTTTTT. Encoded protein: CASGEPNEKLFF. Together with reference TRBV27 and TRBJ1-4, the CDR3 gives the full variable domain: EAQVTQNPRYLITVTGKKLTVTCSQNMNHEYMSWYRQDPGLGLRQIYYSMNVEVTDKGDVPEGYKVSRKEKRNFPLILESPSPNQTSLYFCASGEPNEKLFFGSGTQLSVL.

The chain recombines TRBV2 with TRBJ2-4; D remains unclear. CDR3 length equals 15 residues. V gave up 7 bases and J gave up 2 bases, with 15 bases separating them. Germline V gene lookup returns CDR1 SNHLY and CDR2 FYNNEI. For the CDR3, the DNA is TGTGCCAGCAATCCGACGGAGCGCACCAAAAACATTCAGTACTTC. The encoded protein is CASNPTERTKNIQYF.

This clonotype was recorded at least ten times. The genes are TRBV6-5 and TRBJ2-7; D is uncertain. This CDR3 region has 13 residues. Germline CDR1 and CDR2: MNHEY and SVGAGI. Trimming removed 2 bases from V and 3 bases from J, with 8 bases in between. This CDR3 reads CASSYRQNYEQYF. Here the CDR3 DNA reads TGTGCCAGCAGTTACCGGCAGAACTACGAGCAGTACTTC.

This clonotype was counted between two and nine times. The chain joins TRBV6-2 or TRBV6-3 to TRBJ2-1, with no clear D. The CDR3 consists of 15 residues. Germline loops: CDR1 MNHEY, CDR2 SVGEGT. Trimming stripped 0 bases from V and 5 bases from J, with 11 bases between. CDR3 amino acids: CASSYSALSHNEQFF. CDR3 bases: TGTGCCAGCAGTTACTCGGCGCTATCCCACAATGAGCAGTTCTTC.

The sample holds many counts of this clonotype. The V and J genes are TRBV11-2 and TRBJ2-1; TRBD2 agrees at 9 bases. CDR3 length: 14 amino acids. The V and J ends lost 8 bases and 8 bases, in that order; junction bases with no gene match: 10. The V gene's germline CDR1 is SGHAT and CDR2 FQNNGV. CDR3 amino acids: CASLSAGGMDEQFF. CDR3 nucleotide sequence: TGTGCCAGCCTCTCAGCGGGAGGAATGGATGAGCAGTTCTTC.

The V call is TRBV7-3, the J call TRBJ2-5, with TRBD1 matching 8 bases. Germline V gene data show CDR1 as SGHTA and CDR2 as FQGTGA. The CDR3 contains 14 residues. J lost 0 bases, V lost 5 bases, and 2 bases had no gene match. CDR3 DNA sequence: TGTGCCAGCAGCACGGACAGGGACCAAGAGACCCAGTACTTC. Protein: CASSTDRDQETQYF. Combining the CDR3 with reference TRBV7-3 and TRBJ2-5 gives the whole variable domain GAGVSQTPSNKVTEKGKYVELRCDPISGHTALYWYRQSLGQGPEFLIYFQGTGAADDSGLPNDRFFAVRPEGSVSTLKIQRTERGDSAVYLCASSTDRDQETQYFGPGTRLLVL.

The rearrangement uses TRBV4-2 and TRBJ2-1; 10 bases match TRBD2. This CDR3 spans 20 amino acids. CDR1 is LGHNA and CDR2 is YNFKEQ in the germline V gene. V dropped 0 bases and J dropped 2; count of bases not matched to a gene: 13. Written as DNA, the CDR3 is TGTGCCAGCAGCCAAGATTTGGCTAGCGGGAGTTTAGGGACCTACAATGAGCAGTTCTTC. Protein sequence: CASSQDLASGSLGTYNEQFF.

Concerning this clonotype: A much bigger clone sits one base away, suggesting this may be a read error. The J gene is TRBJ2-4, the V gene TRBV12-5; 9 bases are a match to TRBD1. This CDR3 is built from 15 residues. In germline, CDR1 is LGHNT, CDR2 FRNRAP. CDR3 amino acids: CASGLTGGSGNFQYF. CDR3 DNA: TGTGCTAGTGGTTTGACAGGGGGCTCGGGAAACTTTCAGTACTTC.

The table lists this clonotype with many counts. The chain combines TRBV5-4 with TRBJ2-7, with TRBD1 matching over 7 bases. CDR3 size: 15 residues. The V gene end was trimmed by 1 base and the J gene end by 6 bases; junction bases not matched to a gene: 10. The germline gives CDR1 SGHNT, CDR2 YYREEE (reference sequence). The CDR3 coding sequence is TGTGCCAGCAGCTTGCGTTCGACAGGGTACTCCGAGCAGTACTTC. Translated, it gives CASSLRSTGYSEQYF. Supplemented by reference TRBV5-4 and TRBJ2-7, the full variable domain reads ETGVTQSPTHLIKTRGQQVTLRCSSQSGHNTVSWYQQALGQGPQFIFQYYREEENGRGNFPPRFSGLQFPNYSSELNVNALELDDSALYLCASSLRSTGYSEQYFGPGTRLTVT.

Points on this clonotype: A clone one base away is much larger, so this may be a read error. The genes are TRBV10-3 and TRBJ2-7; the D is unclear. Germline CDR1 and CDR2: ENHRY and SYGVKD. The CDR3 totals 12 residues. The V gene lost 0 bases and the J gene lost 5 bases, with 5 bases spanning the gap. CDR3 residues: CAISESWDEQYF. CDR3 DNA sequence: TGTGCCATCAGTGAGTCGTGGGACGAGCAGTACTTC.